The next 10 T cell receptor beta chains were all read from a single sample in a study of shared clonotypes between healthy human individuals. Profiling relied on immunoSEQ multiplex PCR, and the TCRdb table lists in-frame clones only, not all of them. Of about 1,500,000 clones listed, around 97% are singletons. The source material was naive CD4+ T cells sorted from blood. The sample's subset: CD45RA+ positively selected. These receptors came from a man between 25 and 39 years old in good health.

The chain recombines TRBV7-8 with TRBJ2-7, with D maybe TRBD2 (5 bases). Per germline, CDR1 SGHVS and CDR2 FQNEAQ. V dropped 1 base and J dropped 3 bases, with 10 bases sitting between them. There are 14 residues in the CDR3. CDR3 loop: CASSLGPGFYEQYF. The CDR3 DNA sequence: TGTGCCAGCAGCTTAGGTCCGGGGTTCTACGAGCAGTACTTC.

In regard to this clone: The identical CDR3 is also encoded by other nucleotide sequences in the sample. The chain recombines TRBV9 with TRBJ2-1; D is unresolved. CDR1 and CDR2 from the germline V gene are SGDLS and YYNGEE. The V end was cut by 0 bases, the J end by 0 bases, with 7 bases between. This CDR3 is 15 amino acids long. The chain's CDR3 is CASSVVPSSYNEQFF. The CDR3 bases are TGTGCCAGCAGCGTAGTACCTAGCTCCTACAATGAGCAGTTCTTC. The whole variable domain, filled in from reference TRBV9 and TRBJ2-1, reads DSGVTQTPKHLITATGQRVTLRCSPRSGDLSVYWYQQSLDQGLQFLIQYYNGEERAKGNILERFSAQQFPDLHSELNLSSLELGDSALYFCASSVVPSSYNEQFFGPGTRLTVL.

The chain carries TRBV6-1 and TRBJ1-1, with D maybe TRBD1 (5 bases). Germline V lookup: CDR1 MNHNS, CDR2 SASEGT. The V end was cut by 3 bases, the J end by 3 bases, with 11 bases between. The CDR3 contains 14 residues. This chain's CDR3 is CASSDPGLDTEAFF. The CDR3 bases are TGTGCCAGCAGTGACCCAGGGCTTGACACTGAAGCTTTCTTT.

J is TRBJ2-2 and V is TRBV5-4, with 10 bases identical to TRBD1. The V and J ends lost 4 bases and 6 bases, in that order; junction bases with no gene match: 6. This CDR3 contains 15 residues. CDR1 and CDR2 from the germline V gene are SGHNT and YYREEE (reference sequence). CDR3 coding DNA: TGTGCCAGCAGCCGCGGGGACAGGGGCGCCGGGGAGCTGTTTTTT. Translating it yields CASSRGDRGAGELFF.

For this clone: This same CDR3 is encoded by further DNA sequences in the sample. The chain uses TRBV5-1 and TRBJ1-1, with 7 nucleotides matching TRBD1. CDR1 SGHRS and CDR2 YFSETQ come from the germline V gene. The CDR3 loop spans 14 amino acids. The V and J ends lost 4 bases and 4 bases, in that order; junction bases with no gene match: 7. In DNA form, the CDR3 reads TGCGCCAGCAGCCCACAGGGGTCCAGCACTGAAGCTTTCTTT. It encodes CASSPQGSSTEAFF.

J is TRBJ1-4 and V is TRBV5-8; TRBD1 agrees at 12 bases. After removal of 5 bases from V and 7 bases from J, the junction contained 6 bases not matched to a gene. The CDR3 loop spans 15 amino acids. Germline V gene lookup returns CDR1 SGHTS and CDR2 YDEGEE. CDR3 in DNA: TGTGCCAGCAGAACCGGGACAGGGGGCTTTGAAAAACTGTTTTTT. Translating it yields CASRTGTGGFEKLFF. The full variable domain, with the rest looked up from reference TRBV5-8 and TRBJ1-4, is EAGVTQSPTHLIKTRGQQATLRCSPISGHTSVYWYQQALGLGLQFLLWYDEGEERNRGNFPPRFSGRQFPNYSSELNVNALELEDSALYLCASRTGTGGFEKLFFGSGTQLSVL.

CDR3 amino acids: CASSFIGVYEQYF. The CDR3 region has the DNA TGTGCCAGCAGTTTCATAGGGGTCTACGAGCAGTACTTC. The chain combines TRBV25-1 with TRBJ2-7, with a weak D call TRBD1 (5 bases). The V end was cut by 5 bases, the J end by 3 bases, with 11 bases between. Germline loops: CDR1 MGHDK, CDR2 SYGVNS. The CDR3 has 13 amino acids.

The chain couples TRBV11-2 to TRBJ2-7, with D possibly TRBD1 on 5 matching bases. CDR3 length: 13 residues. Trimming removed 5 bases from V and 4 bases from J, with 12 bases in between. Germline V gene data show CDR1 as SGHAT and CDR2 as FQNNGV. The CDR3 here is CASSIIQGYEQYF. The CDR3, as DNA: TGTGCCAGCAGCATAATTCAGGGTTACGAGCAGTACTTC.

The chain carries TRBV5-1 and TRBJ2-7, with TRBD2 matching over 7 bases. Germline V lookup: CDR1 SGHRS, CDR2 YFSETQ. V was pared by 2 bases and J by 7 bases, with 9 bases of the junction left unmatched. The CDR3 covers 14 residues. CDR3 nucleotide sequence: TGCGCCAGCAGCTTCCGGACTAGTCGGGGTGAGCAGTACTTC. Amino acids: CASSFRTSRGEQYF.

The chain joins TRBV18 to TRBJ2-1, with a weak D call TRBD1 (6 bases). The CDR3 is 13 amino acids. V dropped 6 bases and J dropped 6 bases, with 12 bases sitting between them. CDR1 and CDR2 from the germline V gene are KGHSH and LQKENI. CDR3 in amino acids: CASSTGLANEQFF. The CDR3 nucleotides read TGTGCCAGCTCTACAGGGCTAGCCAATGAGCAGTTCTTC.